Presented here are 28 T cell receptor beta chains from one specimen sequenced in a study of Ad26.COV2.S vaccination and SARS-CoV-2 variants. The method was immunoSEQ multiplex PCR; TCRdb's version includes in-frame clones alone and lacks a portion of them. The top ten hold approximately 1.9% of the sample, which has some 340,000 clones, more than 70% seen once. As for treatment: 15 to 20 received Ad26.COV2.S at low or high dose, single or two shots; 5 received placebo; per-sample allocation not given. It was on day 63 after the first vaccine or placebo injection that samples were taken. The sample here was peripheral blood, taken in a trial of Ad26.COV2.S vaccine versus placebo. The receptors shown here come from a person aged 18-60 years who received the Ad26.COV2.S COVID-19 vaccine or a placebo.

This CDR3 reads CASGLDLPGQSYEQYF. In DNA, the CDR3 is TGCGCCAGCGGTTTGGATCTTCCGGGACAGAGCTACGAGCAGTACTTC. J is TRBJ2-7 and V is TRBV5-1; 7 nucleotides line up with TRBD1. CDR1 and CDR2 (germline): SGHRS, YFSETQ. The CDR3 spans 16 residues. V was pared by 7 bases and J by 3 bases, with 16 bases of the junction left unmatched.

This clone was detected a few times. The V call is TRBV18, the J call TRBJ2-7, with 7 bases lining up with TRBD1. Losses at the gene ends were 3 bases for V and 6 bases for J; bases not matched to a gene: 5. Germline loops: CDR1 KGHSH, CDR2 LQKENI. The CDR3 extends over 13 amino acids. The CDR3 nucleotides read TGTGCCAGCTCACCCCTAAGGGGGCGCGAGCAGTACTTC. This sequence encodes CASSPLRGREQYF.

The chain has TRBV30 and TRBJ2-3; D could derive from TRBD1 or TRBD2 (5 bases each). The V end lost 4 bases, the J end lost 5 bases, and 13 bases lay between the germline ends. The CDR3 covers 13 residues. CDR1 is GTSNPN, CDR2 SVGIG, per germline (reference sequence). CDR3 coding DNA: TGTGCCTGGACAACCGGGGCCGGAGATACGCAGTATTTT. Translation: CAWTTGAGDTQYF.

This clone has just a few counts. The V call is TRBV9, the J call TRBJ1-2; 7 bases line up with TRBD1. Germline lookup yields CDR1 SGDLS and CDR2 YYNGEE. This CDR3 is 14 amino acids long. V shed 6 bases, J shed 0 bases, and the junction held 5 bases outside the gene matches. CDR3 bases: TGTGCCAGCACCTCGGGACAGACTAACTATGGCTACACCTTC. This encodes CASTSGQTNYGYTF.

Concerning this clone itself: The sample holds other DNA sequences that translate to the same CDR3. The rearrangement joins TRBV5-4 to TRBJ2-2; a weak D match, TRBD1 (5 bases). Trimming stripped 0 bases from V and 2 bases from J, with 8 bases between. Germline values: CDR1 SGHNT, CDR2 YYREEE (reference sequence). CDR3 length: 15 residues. This CDR3 is CASSLAQGNTGELFF. The CDR3 DNA reads TGTGCCAGCAGCTTGGCCCAGGGTAACACCGGGGAGCTGTTTTTT. Drawing the rest from reference TRBV5-4 and TRBJ2-2, the complete variable domain is ETGVTQSPTHLIKTRGQQVTLRCSSQSGHNTVSWYQQALGQGPQFIFQYYREEENGRGNFPPRFSGLQFPNYSSELNVNALELDDSALYLCASSLAQGNTGELFFGEGSRLTVL.

This rearrangement joins TRBV6-5 to TRBJ1-5; no clear D gene. V gave up 8 bases and J gave up 3 bases, with 11 bases separating them. In germline, CDR1 is MNHEY, CDR2 SVGAGI. The CDR3 extends over 13 amino acids. The CDR3 DNA is TGTGCCAGCCTGTGGGGTTTCAATCAGCCCCAGCATTTT. Protein: CASLWGFNQPQHF.

This clone turned up a few times. The V and J genes are TRBV4-1 and TRBJ1-1; 8 nucleotides line up with TRBD1. Trimming cost V 0 bases and J 4 bases; bases outside gene matches: 7. The V gene's germline CDR1 is MGHRA and CDR2 YSYEKL. CDR3 size: 16 residues. CDR3 region: CASSQDFPGGFTEAFF. CDR3 coding DNA: TGCGCCAGCAGCCAAGATTTCCCAGGGGGCTTCACTGAAGCTTTCTTT.

This clone was observed a single time. The V call is TRBV11-3, the J call TRBJ1-4, with D unclear. This CDR3 spans 15 amino acids. The V end was cut by 1 base, the J end by 8 bases, with 14 bases between. CDR1 is SGHNT, CDR2 YENEEA, per germline. The CDR3 is CASSLGSLTPEKLFF. For the CDR3, the DNA is TGTGCCAGCAGCTTAGGAAGCCTAACCCCCGAAAAACTGTTTTTT.

In regard to this clone: The sample carries other DNA sequences with the same CDR3. The chain's CDR3 is CASSSRKRGETQYF. The DNA for the CDR3 is TGTGCCAGCAGCTCAAGAAAAAGGGGAGAGACCCAGTACTTC. The gene calls are TRBV7-9 and TRBJ2-5, with D possibly TRBD1 on 5 matching bases. The CDR3 runs 14 residues. Germline-derived CDR1 and CDR2 are SEHNR and FQNEAQ (reference sequence). Trimming removed 4 bases from V and 4 bases from J, with 13 bases in between. The full variable domain, in which reference TRBV7-9 and TRBJ2-5 provide the parts outside the CDR3, is DTGVSQNPRHKITKRGQNVTFRCDPISEHNRLYWYRQTLGQGPEFLTYFQNEAQLEKSRLLSDRFSAERPKGSFSTLEIQRTEQGDSAMYLCASSSRKRGETQYFGPGTRLLVL.

This clone was observed a handful of times. The chain links TRBV6-6 to TRBJ2-7; 8 nucleotides align to TRBD1. Germline loops: CDR1 MNHNY, CDR2 SVGAGI (reference sequence). V shed 6 bases, J shed 4 bases, and the junction held 11 bases outside the gene matches. The CDR3 has 15 residues. CDR3 loop: CASRSPRTGFYEQYF. CDR3 coding DNA: TGTGCCAGCAGATCTCCCCGGACAGGGTTTTACGAGCAGTACTTC.

The chain couples TRBV15 to TRBJ1-1; D uncertain. Germline V gene sequence: CDR1 LNHNV, CDR2 YYDKDF (reference sequence). The CDR3 runs 15 residues. With 2 bases removed from V and 5 bases from J, the gap between germline ends came to 15 bases. In DNA, the CDR3 is TGTGCCACCAGCAGAAGCCCCGTGGAAAGAACTGAAGCTTTCTTT. It is translated as CATSRSPVERTEAFF.

This chain joins TRBV3-1 (or the pseudogene TRBV3-2) and TRBJ1-1, with D tentatively TRBD1 (5 bases). The CDR3 totals 16 residues. From germline, CDR1 is LGHDT and CDR2 YNNKEL (reference sequence). V was trimmed by 1 base and J by 0 bases, leaving 12 bases between them. CDR3 protein: CASSQAGTVMNTEAFF. The DNA for the CDR3 is TGTGCCAGCAGCCAAGCCGGGACGGTAATGAACACTGAAGCTTTCTTT.

The chain links TRBV6-2 or TRBV6-3 to TRBJ2-7, with D unclear. Germline CDR1 MNHEY, CDR2 SVGEGT. Trimming took off 2 bases at V and 0 bases at J, with 14 bases between the two ends. This CDR3 has 16 amino acids. In nucleotides, the CDR3 is TGTGCCAGCAGTTACAACCCTCCCTACCTCTCCTACGAGCAGTACTTC. It encodes CASSYNPPYLSYEQYF.

J is TRBJ1-4 and V is TRBV5-6, with a possible D match to TRBD1 (5 bases). Trimming removed 1 base at V and 6 bases at J, with 10 bases between. This CDR3 comprises 14 residues. Germline lookup yields CDR1 SGHDT and CDR2 YYEEEE. CDR3 nucleotides: TGTGCCAGCAGCTTGTTACCGGGGGATGAAAAACTGTTTTTT. Translated, it gives CASSLLPGDEKLFF.

There are a few counts of this clone. The chain uses TRBV18 and TRBJ1-6, with 9 bases identical to TRBD1. Germline lookup yields CDR1 KGHSH and CDR2 LQKENI. The CDR3 consists of 16 residues. V lost 0 bases to trimming and J lost 7 bases; unmatched junction nucleotides: 4. The CDR3 loop reads CASSPPSGTGNSPLHF. CDR3 bases: TGTGCCAGCTCACCACCGAGCGGGACAGGGAATTCACCCCTCCACTTT.

J is TRBJ2-7 and V is TRBV7-9; D is unclear. With 7 bases removed from V and 3 bases from J, the gap between germline ends came to 10 bases. Germline loops: CDR1 SEHNR, CDR2 FQNEAQ (reference sequence). The CDR3 runs to 12 residues. DNA of the CDR3: TGTGCCAGCACGGACGTACACTACGAGCAGTACTTC. Amino acid sequence: CASTDVHYEQYF.

The chain uses TRBV6-5 and TRBJ1-6; a weak D match, TRBD1 (5 bases). This CDR3 is 13 amino acids long. Trimming removed 8 bases at V and 5 bases at J, with 10 bases between. Per germline, CDR1 MNHEY and CDR2 SVGAGI. CDR3 sequence: CASCRGDNSPLHF. In DNA form, the CDR3 reads TGTGCCAGCTGTAGGGGTGATAATTCACCCCTCCACTTT.

The chain carries TRBV20-1 and TRBJ2-3; D might be TRBD2 (7 bases). Germline V gene sequence: CDR1 DFQATT, CDR2 SNEGSKA (reference sequence). V was trimmed by 3 bases and J by 3 bases, leaving 16 bases between them. The CDR3 runs 15 residues. CDR3 protein: CSASTGGGGTDTQYF. Written as DNA, the CDR3 is TGCAGTGCTAGTACTGGGGGCGGGGGAACAGATACGCAGTATTTT.

This chain joins TRBV3-1 (or the pseudogene TRBV3-2) and TRBJ1-4; possible D gene TRBD1, 5 bases. CDR3 length equals 15 residues. Trimming pared 0 bases from V and 12 bases from J, leaving 17 bases between. CDR1 and CDR2 from the germline V gene are LGHDT and YNNKEL (reference sequence). The CDR3 sequence: CASSQDYGREGELFF. The CDR3 DNA reads as TGTGCCAGCAGCCAAGATTACGGCAGGGAAGGGGAACTGTTTTTT.

This chain links TRBV13 with TRBJ1-1; D perhaps matches TRBD1 (5 bases). This CDR3 has 16 residues. Germline V gene lookup returns CDR1 PRHDT and CDR2 FYEKMQ (reference sequence). Trimming removed 3 bases from V and 1 base from J, with 15 bases in between. The CDR3 DNA sequence: TGTGCCAGCAGCTTGTGGGCAGGGTACGAGAACACTGAAGCTTTCTTT. Translating it yields CASSLWAGYENTEAFF.

V usage is TRBV2 and J usage is TRBJ2-2; TRBD1 matches at 10 bases. The V gene's germline CDR1 is SNHLY and CDR2 FYNNEI. CDR3 length: 17 residues. Trimming at V came to 6 bases and at J to 5 bases, leaving 12 bases not matched to a gene. CDR3 protein: CASRVFTGTGETGELFF. The CDR3 DNA sequence: TGTGCCAGCAGAGTTTTCACCGGGACAGGGGAAACCGGGGAGCTGTTTTTT.

This rearrangement joins TRBV12-5 to TRBJ1-2; D unresolved. CDR1 and CDR2 from the germline V gene are LGHNT and FRNRAP. CDR3 length: 15 residues. Trimming removed 1 base at V and 0 bases at J, with 9 bases between. CDR3 sequence reads: CASGLASGPNYGYTF. The CDR3 coding sequence is TGTGCTAGTGGTTTGGCGAGCGGCCCTAACTATGGCTACACCTTC.

CDR3 DNA sequence: TGTGCCAGCAGCTCTAGCGGGGCGGGAGAGACCCAGTACTTC. It yields the protein CASSSSGAGETQYF. V and J are TRBV7-2 and TRBJ2-5; 9 nucleotides align to TRBD2. Per germline, CDR1 SGHTA and CDR2 FQGNSA. CDR3 size: 14 residues. V dropped 4 bases and J dropped 4; count of bases not matched to a gene: 4.

The chain carries TRBV6-2 or TRBV6-3 and TRBJ1-1; unclear D gene. From germline, CDR1 is MNHEY and CDR2 SVGEGT. The CDR3 is made up of 15 amino acids. V lost 4 bases to trimming and J lost 4 bases, with 16 bases between them. The CDR3 is CASSFTSRWGTEAFF. Here the CDR3 DNA reads TGTGCCAGCAGTTTTACCAGCCGGTGGGGCACTGAAGCTTTCTTT.

The chain links TRBV28 to TRBJ2-7, with D possibly matching TRBD2 (6 bases). This CDR3 has 14 amino acids. The germline V gene has CDR1 MDHEN and CDR2 SYDVKM. Trimming removed 6 bases at V and 3 bases at J, with 15 bases between. CDR3 bases: TGTGCCAGCAGCCTCACGGGGGACGGCTACGAGCAGTACTTC. This encodes CASSLTGDGYEQYF.

This chain joins TRBV2 and TRBJ1-5; D remains unclear. V shed 9 bases and J shed 0 bases, with 21 bases lying between them. Per the germline V gene, CDR1 is SNHLY and CDR2 is FYNNEI. There are 17 residues in the CDR3. CDR3 loop: CASARGRGINSNQPQHF. CDR3 nucleotide sequence: TGTGCCAGTGCGAGAGGGCGCGGAATCAATAGCAATCAGCCCCAGCATTTT.

The count of this clone is one. V gene TRBV4-1 combines with J gene TRBJ1-2; D is unresolved. Germline-derived CDR1 and CDR2 are MGHRA and YSYEKL. The length of the CDR3 is 16 residues. The ends were cut back, 4 bases at V and 5 bases at J, with 20 bases in the middle. CDR3 protein: CASSPNSRGLWYGYTF. CDR3 DNA: TGCGCCAGCAGCCCTAATAGTCGGGGATTGTGGTATGGCTACACCTTC.

DNA of the CDR3: TGCAGTGCTAGTCTTTACGGGTCTAGCGGGGGTGGGCTGTTTTTT. Translating it yields CSASLYGSSGGGLFF. The chain has TRBV20-1 and TRBJ2-2; TRBD2 matches at 10 bases. The CDR3 totals 15 residues. Germline V lookup: CDR1 DFQATT, CDR2 SNEGSKA (reference sequence). With 3 bases clipped from V and 13 bases from J, the junction kept 14 bases outside the gene matches.